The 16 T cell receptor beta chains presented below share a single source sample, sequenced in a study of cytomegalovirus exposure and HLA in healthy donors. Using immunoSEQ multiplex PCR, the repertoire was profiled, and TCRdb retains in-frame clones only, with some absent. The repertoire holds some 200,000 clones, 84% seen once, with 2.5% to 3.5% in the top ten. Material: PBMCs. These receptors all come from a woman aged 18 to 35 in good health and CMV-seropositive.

CDR3 region: CASSFGQGSQTQYF. In nucleotides, the CDR3 is TGTGCCAGCAGCTTCGGGCAGGGCTCACAGACCCAGTACTTC. The rearrangement uses TRBV7-9 and TRBJ2-5; D is perhaps TRBD1 (5 bases). This CDR3 spans 14 amino acids. The V gene's germline CDR1 is SEHNR and CDR2 FQNEAQ (reference sequence). Trimming stripped 3 bases from V and 6 bases from J, with 14 bases between.

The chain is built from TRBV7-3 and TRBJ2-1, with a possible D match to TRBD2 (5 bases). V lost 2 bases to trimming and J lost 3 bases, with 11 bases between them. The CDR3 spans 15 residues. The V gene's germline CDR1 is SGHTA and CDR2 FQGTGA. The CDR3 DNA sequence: TGTGCCAGCAGCTTATGGGAGACGATCTACAATGAGCAGTTCTTC. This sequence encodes CASSLWETIYNEQFF.

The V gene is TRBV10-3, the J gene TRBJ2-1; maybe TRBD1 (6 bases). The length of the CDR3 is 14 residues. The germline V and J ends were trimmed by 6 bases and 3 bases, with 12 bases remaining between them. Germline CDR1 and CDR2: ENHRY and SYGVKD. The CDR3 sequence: CAISNRDVYNEQFF. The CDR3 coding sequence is TGTGCCATCAGCAACAGGGATGTCTACAATGAGCAGTTCTTC.

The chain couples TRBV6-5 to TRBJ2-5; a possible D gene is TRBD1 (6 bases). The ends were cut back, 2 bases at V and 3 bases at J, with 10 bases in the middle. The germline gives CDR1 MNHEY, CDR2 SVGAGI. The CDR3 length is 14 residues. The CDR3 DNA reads TGTGCCAGCAGTTACCTGGACAGAGAAGAGACCCAGTACTTC. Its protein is CASSYLDREETQYF.

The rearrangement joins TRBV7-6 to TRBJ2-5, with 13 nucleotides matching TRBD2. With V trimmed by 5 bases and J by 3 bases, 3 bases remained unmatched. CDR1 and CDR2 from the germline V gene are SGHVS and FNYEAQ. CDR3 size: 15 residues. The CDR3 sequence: CASSHGTSGEETQYF. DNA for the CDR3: TGTGCCAGCAGCCACGGGACTAGCGGGGAAGAGACCCAGTACTTC.

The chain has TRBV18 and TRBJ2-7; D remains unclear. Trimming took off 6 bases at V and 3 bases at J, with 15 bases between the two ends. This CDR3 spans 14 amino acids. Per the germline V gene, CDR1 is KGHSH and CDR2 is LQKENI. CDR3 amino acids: CASSTPDTYYEQYF. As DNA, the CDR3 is TGTGCCAGCTCTACCCCCGACACGTACTACGAGCAGTACTTC.

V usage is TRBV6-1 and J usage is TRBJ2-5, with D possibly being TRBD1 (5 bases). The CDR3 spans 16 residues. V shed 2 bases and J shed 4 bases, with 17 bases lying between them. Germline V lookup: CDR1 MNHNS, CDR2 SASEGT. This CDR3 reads CASSEKGASSSETQYF. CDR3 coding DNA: TGTGCCAGCAGTGAAAAAGGGGCAAGTTCTTCAGAGACCCAGTACTTC.

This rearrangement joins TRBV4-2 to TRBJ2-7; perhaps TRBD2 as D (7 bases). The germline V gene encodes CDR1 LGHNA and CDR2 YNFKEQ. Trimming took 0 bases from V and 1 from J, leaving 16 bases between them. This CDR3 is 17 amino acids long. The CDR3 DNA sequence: TGTGCCAGCAGCCAAGATTACGGGGGGCATAGGTCCTACGAGCAGTACTTC. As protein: CASSQDYGGHRSYEQYF.

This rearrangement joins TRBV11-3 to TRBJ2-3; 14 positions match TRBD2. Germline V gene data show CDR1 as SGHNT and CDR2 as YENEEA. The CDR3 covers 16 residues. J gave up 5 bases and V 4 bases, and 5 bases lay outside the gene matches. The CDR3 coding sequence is TGTGCCAGCAGCTCGGGACTAGCGGGGGCCGTAGATACGCAGTATTTT. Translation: CASSSGLAGAVDTQYF.

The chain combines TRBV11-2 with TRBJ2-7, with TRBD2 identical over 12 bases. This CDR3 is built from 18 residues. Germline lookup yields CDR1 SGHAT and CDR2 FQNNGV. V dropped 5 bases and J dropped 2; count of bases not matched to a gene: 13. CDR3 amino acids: CASSPISRTSGATYEQYF. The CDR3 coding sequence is TGTGCCAGCAGCCCCATTAGCCGGACTAGCGGGGCAACCTACGAGCAGTACTTC.

DNA for the CDR3: TGCGCCAGCAGGGTTACTACAGGGTTGAACACTGAAGCTTTCTTT. As protein: CASRVTTGLNTEAFF. The chain uses TRBV5-1 and TRBJ1-1, with a tentative D call TRBD1 (6 bases). Germline V gene data show CDR1 as SGHRS and CDR2 as YFSETQ. The CDR3 totals 15 residues. V was trimmed by 5 bases and J by 0 bases, leaving 14 bases between them.

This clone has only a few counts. CDR3 in DNA: TGTGCCAGCAGCCAAGAAGCGGAGGGTTCACCCCTCCACTTT. Amino acids: CASSQEAEGSPLHF. The chain combines TRBV14 with TRBJ1-6; D unclear. V lost 0 bases, J lost 9 bases, and 9 bases lay in between. CDR3 length equals 14 residues. Germline V gene sequence: CDR1 SGHDN, CDR2 FVKESK.

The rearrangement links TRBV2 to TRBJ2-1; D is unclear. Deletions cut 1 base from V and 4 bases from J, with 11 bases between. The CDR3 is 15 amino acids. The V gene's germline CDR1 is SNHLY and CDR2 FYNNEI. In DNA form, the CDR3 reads TGTGCCAGCAGTGAAGACGGTAGTGAGTACAATGAGCAGTTCTTC. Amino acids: CASSEDGSEYNEQFF. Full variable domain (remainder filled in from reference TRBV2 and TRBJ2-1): EPEVTQTPSHQVTQMGQEVILRCVPISNHLYFYWYRQILGQKVEFLVSFYNNEISEKSEIFDDQFSVERPDGSNFTLKIRSTKLEDSAMYFCASSEDGSEYNEQFFGPGTRLTVL.

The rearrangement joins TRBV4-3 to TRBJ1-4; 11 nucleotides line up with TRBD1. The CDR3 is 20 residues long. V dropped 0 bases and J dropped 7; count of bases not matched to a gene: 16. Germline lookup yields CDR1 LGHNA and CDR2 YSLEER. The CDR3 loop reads CASSQDRFSLGTGGREKLFF. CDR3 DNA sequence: TGCGCCAGCAGCCAAGATAGATTTTCTTTAGGGACAGGGGGACGTGAAAAACTGTTTTTT.

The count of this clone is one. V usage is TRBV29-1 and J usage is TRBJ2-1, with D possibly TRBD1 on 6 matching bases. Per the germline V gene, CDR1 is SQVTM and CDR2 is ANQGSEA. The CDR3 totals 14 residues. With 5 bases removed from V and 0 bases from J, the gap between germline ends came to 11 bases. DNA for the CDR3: TGCAGCGTTCAAACAGGGAGCTCCTACAATGAGCAGTTCTTC. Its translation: CSVQTGSSYNEQFF.

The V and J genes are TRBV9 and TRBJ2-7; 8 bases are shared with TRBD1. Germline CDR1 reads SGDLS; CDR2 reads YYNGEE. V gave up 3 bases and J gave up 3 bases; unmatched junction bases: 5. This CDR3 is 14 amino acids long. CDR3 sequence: CASSDTGGFYEQYF. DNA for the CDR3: TGTGCCAGCAGCGATACAGGGGGATTCTACGAGCAGTACTTC. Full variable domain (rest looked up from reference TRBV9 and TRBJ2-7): DSGVTQTPKHLITATGQRVTLRCSPRSGDLSVYWYQQSLDQGLQFLIQYYNGEERAKGNILERFSAQQFPDLHSELNLSSLELGDSALYFCASSDTGGFYEQYFGPGTRLTVT.